The rows below give T cell receptor beta chains drawn from one sample of a study of molecular identifiers for immune sequencing clone quantification. MiXCR was run by TCRdb on the PCR reads, yielding one entry per CDR3 protein. The data contain about 100,000 distinct CDR3 sequences, roughly a third of them singletons. The specimen was naive CD8+ T cells from blood, with Jurkat cell RNA spiked in. These receptors all stem from a human donor in good health. Some libraries in this study had Jurkat cell RNA spiked in. Both conserved end residues are part of each CDR3. Each record gives: J gene, D gene, V gene, clone size, CDR3 DNA, CDR3 protein. D genes are given only for firm matches. Some rows mark clone size as missing; the rest say once, few, many or name a class of expanded clone.

J: TRBJ2-3
D: .
V: TRBV15
size: .
DNA: TGTGCCACCATCGGGGCCCCTAGCACAGATACGCAGTATTTT
CDR3: CATIGAPSTDTQYF

J: TRBJ1-5
D: .
V: TRBV28
size: many
DNA: TGTGCCAGCAGTTTCCGGGGGACGGAGCCCCAGCATTTT
CDR3: CASSFRGTEPQHF

J: TRBJ2-3
D: TRBD2
V: TRBV12-3/TRBV12-4
size: .
DNA: TGTGCCAGCAGTTTATGGGGGGGGGACTTTAGAGATACGCAGTATTTT
CDR3: CASSLWGGDFRDTQYF

J: TRBJ2-1
D: .
V: TRBV7-9
size: .
DNA: TGTGCCAGCAGCGAAGAAGGTCCTGAGCAGTTCTTC
CDR3: CASSEEGPEQFF

J: TRBJ1-1
D: .
V: TRBV13
size: few
DNA: TGTGCCAGCAGCTTCGGAATGGGCACTGAAGCTTTCTTT
CDR3: CASSFGMGTEAFF

J: TRBJ1-1
D: .
V: TRBV5-1
size: few
DNA: TGCGCCAGCAAATCAAGACCTAGCACTGAAGCTTTCTTT
CDR3: CASKSRPSTEAFF

J: TRBJ2-3
D: TRBD2
V: TRBV20-1
size: .
DNA: TGCAGTGCTAGAGATCTGACTAGCGGCACAGATACGCAGTATTTT
CDR3: CSARDLTSGTDTQYF

J: TRBJ1-5
D: .
V: TRBV7-8
size: many
DNA: TGTGCCAGCAGCCCGGCGGGCAGTTCGGATCAGCCCCAGCATTTT
CDR3: CASSPAGSSDQPQHF

J: TRBJ2-5
D: .
V: TRBV6-2/TRBV6-3
size: few
DNA: TGTGCCAGCAGTTACGCCAAGACAGGAGAACAAGAGACCCAGTACTTC
CDR3: CASSYAKTGEQETQYF

J: TRBJ2-1
D: .
V: TRBV6-1
size: .
DNA: TGTGCCAGCAGTGAGATGGGGGCGCCCTACAATGAGCAGTTCTTC
CDR3: CASSEMGAPYNEQFF

J: TRBJ2-3
D: TRBD2
V: TRBV9
size: .
DNA: TGTGCCAGCAGCGTAGAGGGTCTAGCGGGAGGAGATACGCAGTATTTT
CDR3: CASSVEGLAGGDTQYF